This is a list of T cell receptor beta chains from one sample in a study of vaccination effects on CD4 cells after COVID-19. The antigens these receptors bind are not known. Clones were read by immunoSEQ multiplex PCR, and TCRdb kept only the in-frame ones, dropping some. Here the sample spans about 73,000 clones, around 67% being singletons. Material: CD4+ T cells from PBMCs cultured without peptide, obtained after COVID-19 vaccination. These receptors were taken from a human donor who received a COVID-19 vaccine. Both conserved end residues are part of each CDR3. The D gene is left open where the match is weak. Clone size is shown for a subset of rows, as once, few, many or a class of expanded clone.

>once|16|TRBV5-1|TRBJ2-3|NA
CASSLMAATASDTQYF
TGCGCCAGCAGCTTGATGGCAGCCACGGCCTCAGATACGCAGTATTTT
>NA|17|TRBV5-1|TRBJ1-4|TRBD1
CASSAKRQGAQNEKLFF
TGCGCCAGCAGCGCTAAAAGACAGGGGGCGCAAAATGAAAAACTGTTTTTT
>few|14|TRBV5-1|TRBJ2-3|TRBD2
CASSGLADTDTQYF
TGCGCCAGCAGTGGACTAGCGGACACAGATACGCAGTATTTT
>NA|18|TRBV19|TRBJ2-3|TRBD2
CASSIRVFSGGMTDTQYF
TGTGCCAGTAGTATCCGAGTCTTCAGCGGGGGTATGACAGATACGCAGTATTTT
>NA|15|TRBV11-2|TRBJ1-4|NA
CASSFLSGTSEKLFF
TGTGCCAGCAGCTTCCTGTCCGGGACCAGTGAAAAACTGTTTTTT
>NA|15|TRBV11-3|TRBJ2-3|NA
CASSLRTGLEDTQYF
TGTGCCAGCAGCTTGAGGACTGGGTTGGAGGATACGCAGTATTTT
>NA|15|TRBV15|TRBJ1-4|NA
CATSIPSGVNEKLFF
TGTGCCACCAGCATTCCGTCCGGGGTTAATGAAAAACTGTTTTTT
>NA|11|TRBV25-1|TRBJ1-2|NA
CASKRYYGYTF
TGTGCCAGCAAGAGGTATTATGGCTACACCTTC
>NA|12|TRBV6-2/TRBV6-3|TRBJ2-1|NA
CASSQSNNEQFF
TGTGCCAGCAGTCAGAGTAACAATGAGCAGTTCTTC
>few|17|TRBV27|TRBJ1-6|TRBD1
CASTPIYRDRAGSPLHF
TGTGCCAGCACCCCAATATACCGGGACAGGGCTGGTTCACCCCTCCACTTT
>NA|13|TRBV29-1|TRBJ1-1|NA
CSGRDRLNTEAFF
TGCAGCGGACGAGACAGGCTGAACACTGAAGCTTTCTTT
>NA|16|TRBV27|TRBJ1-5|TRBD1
CASSPRTGYSNQPQHF
TGTGCCAGCAGTCCCCGGACAGGCTATAGCAATCAGCCCCAGCATTTT
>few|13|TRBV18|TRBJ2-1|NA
CASSPQGDTEQFF
TGTGCCAGCTCACCACAAGGGGATACTGAGCAGTTCTTC
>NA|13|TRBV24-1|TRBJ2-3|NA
CATSDFMPSVQYF
TGTGCCACCAGTGATTTCATGCCCTCTGTGCAGTATTTT
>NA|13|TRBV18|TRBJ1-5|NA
CASSRELNQPQHF
TGTGCCAGCTCAAGGGAGCTCAATCAGCCCCAGCATTTT
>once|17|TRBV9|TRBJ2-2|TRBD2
CASSVATLAGGTGELFF
TGTGCCAGCAGCGTAGCTACTCTAGCGGGGGGCACCGGGGAGCTGTTTTTT
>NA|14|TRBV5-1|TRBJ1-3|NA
CASSLTGQGDTIYF
TGCGCCAGCAGCTTGACAGGGCAAGGGGACACCATATATTTT
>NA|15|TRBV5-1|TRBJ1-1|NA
CASSFTQGTDTEAFF
TGCGCCAGCAGCTTCACACAGGGTACGGACACTGAAGCTTTCTTT
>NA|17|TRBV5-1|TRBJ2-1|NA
CASSPNAGARPNNEQFF
TGCGCCAGCAGCCCCAATGCGGGGGCCCGTCCTAACAATGAGCAGTTCTTC
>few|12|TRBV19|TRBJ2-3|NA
CASSRDTDTQYF
TGTGCCAGTAGTAGAGACACAGATACGCAGTATTTT
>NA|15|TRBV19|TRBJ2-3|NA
CASSIWEGRTDTQYF
TGTGCCAGTAGTATCTGGGAAGGCCGCACAGATACGCAGTATTTT
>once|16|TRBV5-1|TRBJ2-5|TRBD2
CASSLATSGLTETQYF
TGCGCCAGCAGCTTGGCTACTAGCGGGCTCACGGAGACCCAGTACTTC
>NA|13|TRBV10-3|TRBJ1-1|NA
CAISSGLNTEAFF
TGTGCCATCTCTTCAGGGCTTAACACTGAAGCTTTCTTT
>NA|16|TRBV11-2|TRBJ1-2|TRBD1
CASSSGQGAPPYGYTF
TGTGCCAGCAGCTCCGGACAGGGGGCGCCTCCGTATGGCTACACCTTC